Shown below are 20 T cell receptor beta chains from a single sample sequenced in a study of T cell responses to AZD1222 COVID-19 vaccine. The repertoire was sequenced with immunoSEQ multiplex PCR; TCRdb's copy has only in-frame clones and lacks some. The table shows 15,000 to 20,000 clones, with roughly 86% occurring only once. The material sequenced was peripheral blood, taken 28 days after the second AZD1222 dose. The receptors shown here come from an adult who received the AZD1222 COVID-19 vaccine.

The chain couples TRBV15 to TRBJ1-4; D unresolved. V was shortened by 0 bases and J by 8 bases, with 10 bases between the two germline ends. The CDR3 extends over 14 amino acids. Germline V lookup: CDR1 LNHNV, CDR2 YYDKDF (reference sequence). The DNA for the CDR3 is TGTGCCACCAGCAGAGATTGGGCGAGGGAAAAACTGTTTTTT. This sequence encodes CATSRDWAREKLFF.

The chain is built from TRBV18 and TRBJ2-7; 10 bases line up with TRBD1. Germline-derived CDR1 and CDR2 are KGHSH and LQKENI. The CDR3 totals 14 residues. V lost 3 bases and J lost 2; bases outside the gene matches: 1. The CDR3 sequence: CASSPGTGAYEQYF. Here the CDR3 DNA reads TGTGCCAGCTCACCCGGGACAGGGGCCTACGAGCAGTACTTC.

The rearrangement joins TRBV5-1 to TRBJ1-3; D is unclear. Trimming removed 5 bases at V and 0 bases at J, with 9 bases between. This CDR3 spans 14 amino acids. CDR1 and CDR2 (germline): SGHRS, YFSETQ. In DNA form, the CDR3 reads TGCGCCAGCAGGACGCAGTACTCTGGAAACACCATATATTTT. This encodes CASRTQYSGNTIYF.

The chain uses TRBV28 and TRBJ2-1, with no clear D. This CDR3 has 14 residues. The ends were cut back, 8 bases at V and 5 bases at J, with 16 bases in the middle. CDR1 and CDR2 (germline): MDHEN, SYDVKM. The CDR3 spells CASRRGAPNNEQFF. Here the CDR3 DNA reads TGTGCCAGCCGCCGTGGAGCGCCGAACAATGAGCAGTTCTTC.

The rearrangement uses TRBV7-6 and TRBJ1-1, with a tentative D call TRBD1 (5 bases). V was trimmed by 2 bases and J by 6 bases, leaving 13 bases between them. The germline CDR1 and CDR2 sequences are SGHVS and FNYEAQ. The CDR3 spans 14 residues. CDR3 nucleotide sequence: TGTGCCAGCAGCTTAAGGGGCTTTGGTGCTGAAGCTTTCTTT. Protein: CASSLRGFGAEAFF.

The count of this clone is one. The gene calls are TRBV5-1 and TRBJ1-4; TRBD1 matches at 7 bases. Germline CDR1 and CDR2: SGHRS and YFSETQ. Trimming cost V 3 bases and J 5 bases; bases outside gene matches: 7. CDR3 length: 15 residues. The CDR3: CASSSLGTANEKLFF. In DNA form, the CDR3 reads TGCGCCAGCAGCTCTCTCGGGACAGCCAATGAAAAACTGTTTTTT.

The V and J genes are TRBV5-1 and TRBJ1-2; 10 positions match TRBD1. The CDR3 has 13 residues. With 3 bases clipped from V and 4 bases from J, the junction kept 0 bases outside the gene matches. Germline CDR1 SGHRS, CDR2 YFSETQ. For the CDR3, the DNA is TGCGCCAGCAGCTGGGACAGGGGCTATGGCTACACCTTC. Translation: CASSWDRGYGYTF. Drawing the rest from reference TRBV5-1 and TRBJ1-2, the complete variable domain is KAGVTQTPRYLIKTRGQQVTLSCSPISGHRSVSWYQQTPGQGLQFLFEYFSETQRNKGNFPGRFSGRQFSNSRSEMNVSTLELGDSALYLCASSWDRGYGYTFGSGTRLTVV.

V usage is TRBV20-1 and J usage is TRBJ2-3, with D possibly being TRBD1 (6 bases). The CDR3 totals 16 residues. V lost 3 bases to trimming and J lost 1 base, with 17 bases between them. CDR1 is DFQATT, CDR2 SNEGSKA, per germline (reference sequence). In nucleotides, the CDR3 is TGCAGTGCTAGTAAAATAGGGGGTTTAGGCACAGATACGCAGTATTTT. Protein product: CSASKIGGLGTDTQYF.

Only one count was recorded for this clone. The chain couples TRBV7-2 to TRBJ2-2; D may correspond to TRBD1 or TRBD2 (5 bases each). This CDR3 has 14 amino acids. Germline CDR1 SGHTA, CDR2 FQGNSA. The V and J ends lost 2 bases and 3 bases respectively, with 7 bases between them. The CDR3 DNA follows: TGTGCCAGCAGCTTACAGGGAGACACCGGGGAGCTGTTTTTT. Residues: CASSLQGDTGELFF.

The chain joins TRBV18 to TRBJ2-3; the D is unclear. The germline CDR1 and CDR2 sequences are KGHSH and LQKENI. Trimming removed 4 bases at V and 6 bases at J, with 8 bases between. The CDR3 sequence is 12 residues long. The CDR3 DNA follows: TGTGCCAGCTCACTGGACGGTGATACGCAGTATTTT. Its translation is CASSLDGDTQYF.

The V gene is TRBV7-9, the J gene TRBJ2-1; 10 nucleotides match TRBD2. The CDR3 covers 18 residues. The germline V gene has CDR1 SEHNR and CDR2 FQNEAQ (reference sequence). Losses at the gene ends were 4 bases for V and 1 base for J; bases not matched to a gene: 10. The CDR3, as DNA: TGTGCCAGCAGCTCCATTTCAGCGGGAGGGTCTTCCTACAATGAGCAGTTCTTC. Amino acids: CASSSISAGGSSYNEQFF.

The genes are TRBV28 and TRBJ1-3; a possible D gene is TRBD1 (6 bases). CDR3 size: 15 residues. V was cut by 7 bases and J by 4 bases, with 17 bases left in between. Germline V lookup: CDR1 MDHEN, CDR2 SYDVKM. The CDR3 here is CASTAGALGGNTIYF. Written as DNA, the CDR3 is TGTGCCAGCACGGCGGGGGCATTGGGGGGAAACACCATATATTTT.

V gene TRBV5-1 combines with J gene TRBJ2-7; 8 nucleotides align to TRBD1. Germline CDR1 SGHRS, CDR2 YFSETQ. The CDR3 runs to 15 residues. V lost 2 bases, J lost 4 bases, and 8 bases stayed unmatched. The CDR3 protein is CASSLSGGLMYEQYV. The CDR3 nucleotides are TGCGCCAGCAGCTTATCAGGGGGCCTTATGTACGAGCAGTACGTC.

The chain recombines TRBV20-1 with TRBJ1-1, with a weak D call TRBD1 (5 bases). CDR1 and CDR2 from the germline V gene are DFQATT and SNEGSKA (reference sequence). The CDR3 consists of 11 residues. The V end was cut by 5 bases, the J end by 6 bases, with 10 bases between. CDR3 region: CSAAEGPEAFF. The CDR3 DNA reads as TGCAGTGCTGCTGAGGGGCCTGAAGCTTTCTTT.

The V call is TRBV5-6, the J call TRBJ1-5, with 9 bases matching TRBD1. The CDR3 runs to 19 residues. Unmatched junction bases numbered 13, after V lost 3 bases and J lost 0 bases. Per germline, CDR1 SGHDT and CDR2 YYEEEE. CDR3 in DNA: TGTGCCAGCAGCTCCTCACCCGGGACAGGGTACTATAGCAATCAGCCCCAGCATTTT. This codes for CASSSSPGTGYYSNQPQHF.

This sequence joins TRBV9 and TRBJ1-1; maybe TRBD1 (6 bases). CDR1 and CDR2 from the germline V gene are SGDLS and YYNGEE. V was trimmed by 4 bases and J by 3 bases, leaving 10 bases between them. This CDR3 has 13 amino acids. The CDR3 loop reads CASSLGGDTEAFF. The CDR3 DNA is TGTGCCAGCAGCCTAGGGGGGGACACTGAAGCTTTCTTT.

As DNA, the CDR3 is TGTGCCAGCAGCTCGCCGGGTCGACAGGGTGGGGAGCAGTACTTC. Its translation is CASSSPGRQGGEQYF. The chain joins TRBV5-4 to TRBJ2-7, with 7 bases identical to TRBD1. CDR3 length: 15 amino acids. The germline gives CDR1 SGHNT, CDR2 YYREEE (reference sequence). V trimming: 3 bases; J trimming: 7 bases; junction bases outside the gene matches: 13.

The chain has TRBV20-1 and TRBJ1-2, with D hard to call. Germline V gives CDR1 DFQATT, CDR2 SNEGSKA (reference sequence). V was pared by 4 bases and J by 4 bases, with 7 bases between. The CDR3 totals 11 residues. CDR3 in amino acids: CSAIQSYGYTF. CDR3 DNA sequence: TGCAGTGCTATACAGTCCTATGGCTACACCTTC.

The V call is TRBV3-1 (or the pseudogene TRBV3-2), the J call TRBJ2-6, with D possibly matching TRBD2 (7 bases). There are 17 residues in the CDR3. CDR1 and CDR2 (germline): LGHDT, YNNKEL (reference sequence). The V gene lost 3 bases and the J gene lost 0 bases, with 12 bases spanning the gap. The CDR3 DNA follows: TGTGCCAGCAGCCATTGGGAGGGGGACTCTGGGGCCAACGTCCTGACTTTC. Translated, it gives CASSHWEGDSGANVLTF.

This rearrangement joins TRBV6-1 to TRBJ1-2, with a tentative D call TRBD1 (6 bases). The germline V gene has CDR1 MNHNS and CDR2 SASEGT. V lost 0 bases and J lost 4, with 12 bases in between. The CDR3 is 15 amino acids. CDR3 in amino acids: CASSEALGRGYGYTF. DNA for the CDR3: TGTGCCAGCAGTGAAGCGCTGGGCAGGGGCTATGGCTACACCTTC.